This T cell receptor beta chain was sequenced during a study of response to subunit inactivated influenza vaccine. TCRdb fed the RT-PCR reads into MiXCR, producing one record per CDR3 protein. The sample lists under 750,000 distinct CDR3 sequences, 10% to 15% seen once, with 10% to 13% in the top ten. J lost 4 bases, V lost 5 bases, and 8 bases had no gene match. The CDR3 covers 16 residues. CDR1 and CDR2 from the germline V gene are MDHEN and SYDVKM. About this clonotype itself: The target antigen is unknown.

Study-wide points: The authors put forward the suggestion that each seasonal influenza vaccination may bring in only a limited number of new T cells.

V and J are TRBV28 and TRBJ2-2; 9 bases are shared with TRBD1. The source was PBMCs from blood, collected on the day of vaccination. The sequence derives from a man aged 50-60 years who received an inactivated influenza vaccine. The CDR3 spells CASSPAYRGPTGELFF. The CDR3 nucleotides read TGTGCCAGCAGTCCCGCCTACAGGGGGCCCACCGGGGAGCTGTTTTTT.